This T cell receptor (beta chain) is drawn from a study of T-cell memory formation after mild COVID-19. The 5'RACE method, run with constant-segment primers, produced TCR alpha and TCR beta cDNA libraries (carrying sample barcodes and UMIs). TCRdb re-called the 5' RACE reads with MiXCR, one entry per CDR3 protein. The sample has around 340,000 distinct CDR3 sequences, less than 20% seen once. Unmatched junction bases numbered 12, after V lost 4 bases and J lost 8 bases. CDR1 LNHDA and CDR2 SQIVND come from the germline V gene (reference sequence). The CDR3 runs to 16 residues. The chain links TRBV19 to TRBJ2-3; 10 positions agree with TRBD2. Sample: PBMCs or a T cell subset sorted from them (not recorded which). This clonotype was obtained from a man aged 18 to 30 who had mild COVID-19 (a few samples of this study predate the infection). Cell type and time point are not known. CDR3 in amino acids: CASSSWPSGGLRTQYF. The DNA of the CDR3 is TGTGCCAGTAGTAGTTGGCCTAGCGGGGGCCTGCGTACGCAGTATTTT.